The entry below describes one T cell receptor beta chain. The V gene end was trimmed by 0 bases and the J gene end by 9 bases; junction bases not matched to a gene: 5. The germline V gene has CDR1 MNHEY and CDR2 SMNVEV (reference sequence). The CDR3 sequence is 15 residues long. These data are taken from a study of blood T cell repertoires in COVID-19. The overall study: Samples of COVID-19 (acute and convalescent) were obtained from the United States, Italy and Spain. Sources were T cells, B-cell-depleted T cells, or PBMCs; the material itself was cDNA or gDNA.

In the study's own analysis: Estimation of nucleated cell counts relied on the amplification of reference gene primers. Some clones are missing from TCRdb's copy, which holds only in-frame ones; the method was immunoSEQ multiplex PCR. The V and J calls and the clone size are those of that table, but D and trimming were determined from the DNA. The sample carries 250,000 to 400,000 clones, 70% to 90% recorded once. Seattle enrolled patients during active infection and tracked them longitudinally. The sequence was collected from a woman in her twenties or thirties with COVID-19, enrolled during active disease. The sample comprised peripheral blood. The chain combines TRBV27 with TRBJ2-1, with 10 bases fitting TRBD2. This chain's CDR3 is CASSLSRLAGVEQFF. The CDR3, as DNA: TGTGCCAGCAGTTTATCGAGACTAGCGGGTGTTGAGCAGTTCTTC.